Presented here are 20 T cell receptor beta chains from one specimen sequenced in a study of shared clonotypes between healthy human individuals. Produced via immunoSEQ multiplex PCR; TCRdb's table is partial and in-frame only. The table includes a few million clones, about 92% detected once. Specimen: naive CD4+ T cells from PBMCs. The subset here: CD45RA+ positively selected. The receptors derive from a man aged 18-30 years in good health. Some clones in this sample may be carry-over from other donors' samples.

V is TRBV6-1 and J is TRBJ1-4; TRBD1 agrees at 8 bases. Germline-derived CDR1 and CDR2 are MNHNS and SASEGT. V lost 6 bases and J lost 5; bases outside the gene matches: 8. This CDR3 is 15 amino acids long. Here the CDR3 reads CASRLRGQGNEKLFF. Written as DNA, the CDR3 is TGTGCCAGCAGACTTAGAGGACAGGGAAATGAAAAACTGTTTTTT.

The chain recombines TRBV4-1 with TRBJ1-4; D is unclear. The CDR3 totals 16 residues. Germline assignment: CDR1 MGHRA and CDR2 YSYEKL. V lost 2 bases to trimming and J lost 0 bases, with 10 bases between them. The CDR3 DNA sequence: TGCGCCAGCAGCCAACTTATAGGACCAACTAATGAAAAACTGTTTTTT. Protein sequence: CASSQLIGPTNEKLFF.

CDR3 nucleotides: TGCGCCAGCAGGATGGACAGGGGGCTGTACACTGAAGCTTTCTTT. Translating gives CASRMDRGLYTEAFF. The V and J genes are TRBV5-1 and TRBJ1-1, with 11 bases aligning to TRBD1. Germline V gene data show CDR1 as SGHRS and CDR2 as YFSETQ. This CDR3 is 15 amino acids long. V shed 5 bases, J shed 3 bases, and the junction held 6 bases outside the gene matches.

The CDR3 loop reads CASSEYGGREQYF. In DNA, the CDR3 is TGCGCCAGCAGTGAGTACGGGGGGCGCGAGCAGTACTTC. V usage is TRBV10-1 and J usage is TRBJ2-7; possibly TRBD2 for D (7 bases). The ends were cut back, 1 base at V and 6 bases at J, with 10 bases in the middle. This CDR3 region has 13 residues. Germline V gene data show CDR1 as WNHNN and CDR2 as SYGVQD (reference sequence).

The chain recombines TRBV25-1 with TRBJ1-1; TRBD1 matches at 9 bases. The germline V gene encodes CDR1 MGHDK and CDR2 SYGVNS. CDR3 length: 14 amino acids. The ends lost 6 bases at V and 5 bases at J; junction bases unmatched: 7. The CDR3 region is CASRRTGEGTEAFF. CDR3 nucleotides: TGTGCCAGCAGGCGGACAGGGGAAGGTACTGAAGCTTTCTTT.

The chain combines TRBV7-9 with TRBJ1-3; TRBD1 matches 7 bases. The germline V gene has CDR1 SEHNR and CDR2 FQNEAQ (reference sequence). This CDR3 is 15 amino acids long. Losses at the gene ends were 7 bases for V and 4 bases for J; bases not matched to a gene: 10. CDR3 region: CASTIVRGRGNTIYF. In nucleotides, the CDR3 is TGTGCCAGCACCATCGTAAGGGGGCGAGGAAACACCATATATTTT.

This sequence joins TRBV9 and TRBJ2-5; D ambiguous. V was pared by 0 bases and J by 7 bases, with 10 bases between. This CDR3 contains 13 residues. Germline V CDR1 and CDR2: SGDLS, YYNGEE. CDR3 loop: CASSVDRGGTQYF. DNA for the CDR3: TGTGCCAGCAGCGTAGACCGAGGCGGGACCCAGTACTTC.

This clone came up once. The V and J genes are TRBV4-3 and TRBJ2-1; TRBD2 is a possible D gene (5 bases). The CDR3 contains 13 residues. Trimming cost V 2 bases and J 8 bases, with 10 bases left between them. The germline V gene has CDR1 LGHNA and CDR2 YSLEER. In DNA, the CDR3 is TGCGCCAGCAGCCAATTTCGAGGGTATGAGCAGTTCTTC. Encoded protein: CASSQFRGYEQFF.

This clone occurred once. This same CDR3 is encoded by further DNA sequences in the sample. The J gene is TRBJ2-7, the V gene TRBV27; D is unresolved. Deletions cut 3 bases from V and 1 base from J, with 7 bases between. This CDR3 has 13 residues. Germline V gene sequence: CDR1 MNHEY, CDR2 SMNVEV (reference sequence). The CDR3 region has the DNA TGTGCCAGCAGTTTTCTGGGATCCTACGAGCAGTACTTC. Translated: CASSFLGSYEQYF.

This rearrangement joins TRBV21-1 to TRBJ1-1. TRBV21-1 is an annotated pseudogene. The CDR3 spans 13 residues. The CDR3 reads CASSKGRNTEAFF. CDR3 DNA sequence: TGTGCCAGCAGCAAAGGCCGGAACACTGAAGCTTTCTTT.

The chain couples TRBV5-1 to TRBJ2-2, with D unclear. The CDR3 has 13 residues. Trimming removed 4 bases at V and 4 bases at J, with 8 bases between. Germline V gene data show CDR1 as SGHRS and CDR2 as YFSETQ. CDR3 protein: CASSAESTGELFF. CDR3 sequence (DNA): TGCGCCAGCAGCGCGGAAAGCACCGGGGAGCTGTTTTTT.

The chain recombines TRBV5-1 with TRBJ2-3; D possibly corresponds to TRBD2 (5 bases). The V gene lost 7 bases and the J gene lost 0 bases, with 9 bases spanning the gap. CDR1 SGHRS and CDR2 YFSETQ come from the germline V gene. CDR3 length: 13 residues. CDR3 coding DNA: TGCGCCAGCCGGCCTAGCAGCACAGATACGCAGTATTTT. It codes for CASRPSSTDTQYF.

The chain combines TRBV5-1 with TRBJ2-2, with 8 bases aligning to TRBD2. The germline V gene has CDR1 SGHRS and CDR2 YFSETQ. Unmatched junction bases numbered 12, after V lost 9 bases and J lost 8 bases. This CDR3 has 14 residues. The CDR3 DNA sequence: TGCGCCACCAACCCGATGAGCGGGAGTGGGGAGCTGTTTTTT. This sequence encodes CATNPMSGSGELFF.

V and J are TRBV28 and TRBJ2-3; no reliable D call. Trimming removed 5 bases at V and 2 bases at J, with 8 bases between. The length of the CDR3 is 13 residues. Germline V gene sequence: CDR1 MDHEN, CDR2 SYDVKM. The CDR3 DNA reads TGTGCCAGCAGTACACCCTACACAGATACGCAGTATTTT. It encodes CASSTPYTDTQYF.

This chain connects TRBV14 to TRBJ1-5; 9 bases match TRBD1. The CDR3 runs to 15 residues. Germline assignment: CDR1 SGHDN and CDR2 FVKESK. Trimming removed 1 base from V and 5 bases from J; junction bases left unmatched: 3. CDR3 nucleotides: TGTGCCAGCAGCCAAGGGGACAGGGCGGATCAGCCCCAGCATTTT. Translated: CASSQGDRADQPQHF.

The rearrangement links TRBV7-9 to TRBJ1-1; D may be TRBD1 (5 bases). CDR3 length: 17 residues. V was cut by 5 bases and J by 2 bases, with 21 bases left in between. Germline V lookup: CDR1 SEHNR, CDR2 FQNEAQ (reference sequence). The CDR3 DNA is TGTGCCAGCAGCCGCCCCCTGGGGGGTGCGGGAAACACTGAAGCTTTCTTT. Its translation: CASSRPLGGAGNTEAFF.

The rearrangement joins TRBV18 to TRBJ2-4, with D perhaps matching TRBD1 (5 bases). The V end was cut by 3 bases, the J end by 6 bases, with 15 bases between. The CDR3 consists of 15 residues. Germline V gene data show CDR1 as KGHSH and CDR2 as LQKENI. In DNA, the CDR3 is TGTGCCAGCTCACCCCGTGAAGGGGCCCGAAACATTCAGTACTTC. Protein sequence: CASSPREGARNIQYF.

The chain combines TRBV29-1 with TRBJ2-5; TRBD1 agrees at 9 bases. Trimming took 4 bases from V and 6 from J; bases not matched to a gene: 9. Germline assignment: CDR1 SQVTM and CDR2 ANQGSEA. This CDR3 is 14 amino acids long. In nucleotides, the CDR3 is TGCAGCGTTGGTCGGGACAGGGCATCAAAGACCCAGTACTTC. Its translation is CSVGRDRASKTQYF.

The chain uses TRBV6-5 and TRBJ2-5; the D gene is possibly TRBD1 (5 bases). TRBJ2-7 matches the DNA end more closely, so the J call is doubtful. The CDR3 length is 15 residues. CDR1 and CDR2 from the germline V gene are MNHEY and SVGAGI. CDR3 loop: CASSYSVRGTYEQYF. The CDR3 DNA sequence: TGTGCCAGCAGTTACTCGGTAAGGGGAACCTACGAGCAGTACTTC.

The chain recombines TRBV5-8 with TRBJ1-2; 9 bases are shared with TRBD1. Trimming cost V 2 bases and J 0 bases; bases outside gene matches: 2. This CDR3 is built from 15 residues. CDR1 is SGHTS, CDR2 YDEGEE, per germline. CDR3: CASSLYRGPNYGYTF. As DNA, the CDR3 is TGTGCCAGCAGCTTATACAGGGGGCCTAACTATGGCTACACCTTC.